Listed below are T cell receptor beta chains from one sample, sequenced in a study of identical twins. A single record per CDR3 protein comes from TCRdb applying MiXCR to the 5' RACE reads. The repertoire holds about 720,000 distinct CDR3 sequences, with 18% as singletons. These records were also assigned to another study, of T cells expressing NK-cell markers.

Sequenced: PBMCs. Every receptor here comes from a woman between 18 and 29 years old in good health. Each CDR3 is given without its conserved first and last residue. Clone size, where shown, is once, few, many, or a class for clones that have expanded.

V	size	J	CDR3
TRBV20-1	NA	TRBJ2-2	SADWGNTGELF
TRBV29-1	NA	TRBJ2-7	SVASSSYEQY
TRBV6-5	NA	TRBJ2-7	ASSYPREPSYEQY
TRBV7-9	NA	TRBJ2-1	ASSPQGGLDNEQF
TRBV30	NA	TRBJ1-2	AWSLGQGKGYT
TRBV12-3/TRBV12-4	NA	TRBJ2-1	ASSRLAYEQF
TRBV6-1	few	TRBJ1-3	ASSGPGQGANTIY
TRBV20-1	few	TRBJ2-4	SASGGSSAKNIQY
TRBV2	few	TRBJ2-7	ASSAGISTYEQY
TRBV20-1	NA	TRBJ2-3	SARGLADPDTQY
TRBV20-1	NA	TRBJ2-5	SAPRDAGHGTQY
TRBV11-2	NA	TRBJ2-1	ASSRTAGAPRSSYNEQF
TRBV20-1	few	TRBJ2-7	SASEASYEQY
TRBV29-1	NA	TRBJ2-1	SVVGGDGPRDEQF
TRBV20-1	NA	TRBJ1-1	SARGQGREAF
TRBV20-1	NA	TRBJ2-5	SAPKGRARGGETQY
TRBV7-2	NA	TRBJ2-6	ASSLVLAGLTGANVLT
TRBV12-3/TRBV12-4	few	TRBJ1-3	ASTAAGIGNTIY
TRBV20-1	NA	TRBJ1-2	SASDGGYYGYT
TRBV9	NA	TRBJ2-7	ASSVGGSSPEQY
TRBV6-1	NA	TRBJ1-1	ASRDRGDTEAF
TRBV12-3/TRBV12-4	many	TRBJ1-1	ASSLVFTEAF